This T cell receptor (beta chain) was obtained from a study of shared clonotypes between healthy human individuals. The data were produced by immunoSEQ multiplex PCR, yet TCRdb's version contains in-frame clones alone and is incomplete. Of about 2.4 million clones in the sample, roughly 93% were seen once. CDR3 length: 13 amino acids. Between the trimmed V and J ends, which lost 2 bases and 3 bases, there was a span of 7 bases. Per germline, CDR1 SGHRS and CDR2 YFSETQ. The sample taken for sequencing was naive CD4+ T cells from PBMCs. Subset in this sample: CD45RA+ positively selected. The source of this sequence is a man aged 18 to 29 in good health. Some clones in this sample may be carry-over from other donors' samples. This chain connects TRBV5-1 to TRBJ2-3; D unclear. The CDR3 DNA sequence: TGCGCCAGCAGCTTTGCGGTGACAGATACGCAGTATTTT. Translating it yields CASSFAVTDTQYF.